The clone carrying this T cell receptor beta chain was picked up many times. The data are from a study of T cells in Graves' hyperthyroidism and ophthalmopathy. CDR1 and CDR2 (germline): SEHNR, FQNEAQ (reference sequence). Between the trimmed V and J ends, which lost 2 bases and 7 bases, there was a span of 9 bases. The CDR3 spans 13 residues. It was RNA transcripts that yielded the amplified TCR beta CDR3 regions. With the HTBI primer set, the TCR CDR3 went through a first round of RT-PCR. TCRdb analysed the multiplex PCR reads with MiXCR anew, one entry per CDR3 protein. Here the sample spans approximately 330,000 distinct CDR3 sequences, roughly a fifth being singletons.

The chain is built from TRBV7-9 and TRBJ1-5; D is unclear. The material sequenced was blood. The TCR was taken from a woman between 45 and 60 years old with Graves' hyperthyroidism. The CDR3 coding sequence is TGTGCCAGCAGCTTAAATGGATTCCAGCCCCAGCATTTT. Translated, it gives CASSLNGFQPQHF.